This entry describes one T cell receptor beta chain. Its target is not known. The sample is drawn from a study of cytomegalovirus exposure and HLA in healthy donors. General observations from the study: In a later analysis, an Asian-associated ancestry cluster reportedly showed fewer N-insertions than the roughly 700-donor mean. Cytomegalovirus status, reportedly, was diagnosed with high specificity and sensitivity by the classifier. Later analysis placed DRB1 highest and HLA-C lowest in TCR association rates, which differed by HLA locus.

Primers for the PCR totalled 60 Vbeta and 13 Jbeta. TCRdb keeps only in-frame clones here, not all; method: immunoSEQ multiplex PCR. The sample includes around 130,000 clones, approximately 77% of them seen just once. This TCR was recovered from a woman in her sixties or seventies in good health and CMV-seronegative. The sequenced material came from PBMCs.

The CDR3 protein is CASSPGQGGIETQYF. CDR3 nucleotides: TGTGCCAGCAGCCCGGGACAGGGCGGTATAGAGACCCAGTACTTC. This chain connects TRBV7-3 to TRBJ2-5; TRBD1 matches 9 bases. The germline gives CDR1 SGHTA, CDR2 FQGTGA. The V segment lost 5 bases and the J segment 4 bases; nucleotides outside the gene matches: 8. The CDR3 sequence is 15 residues long.